This T cell receptor beta chain was documented in a study of T cells in Graves' hyperthyroidism and ophthalmopathy. Researchers took RNA transcripts and amplified the TCR beta CDR3 regions from them. When the TCR CDR3 underwent first-round RT-PCR, the HTBI primer set was used. TCRdb used MiXCR to reprocess the multiplex PCR reads, holding one entry per CDR3 protein. The sample includes around 620,000 distinct CDR3 sequences, 40% to 55% of them seen just once. In regard to this clonotype: Since no conserved phenylalanine or tryptophan closes the CDR3, a read error is the likely cause.

This TCR was recovered from an adult woman with Graves' disease, either hyperthyroidism or ophthalmopathy (not recorded which). Material for sequencing was peripheral blood or thyroid tissue (not recorded which).

The CDR3 bases are TGTGCCAGCAGCCAAGGGTACAGGAGACCCTCCTATGGCTACACCCTC. This codes for CASSQGYRRPSYGYTL. This chain joins TRBV9 and TRBJ1-2; D perhaps matches TRBD1 (5 bases). The V end was cut by 4 bases, the J end by 4 bases, with 20 bases between. Germline V gene data show CDR1 as SGDLS and CDR2 as YYNGEE. This CDR3 contains 16 residues.